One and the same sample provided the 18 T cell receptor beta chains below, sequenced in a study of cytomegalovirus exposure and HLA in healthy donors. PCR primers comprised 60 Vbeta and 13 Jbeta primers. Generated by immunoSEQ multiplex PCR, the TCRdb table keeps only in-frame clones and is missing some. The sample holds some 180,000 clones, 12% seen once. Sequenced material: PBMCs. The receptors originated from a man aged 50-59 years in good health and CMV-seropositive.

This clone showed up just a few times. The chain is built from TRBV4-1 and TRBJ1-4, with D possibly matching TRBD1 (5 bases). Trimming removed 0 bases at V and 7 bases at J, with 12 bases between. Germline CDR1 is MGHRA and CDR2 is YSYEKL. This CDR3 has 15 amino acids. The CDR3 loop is CASSQERTLIEKLFF. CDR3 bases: TGCGCCAGCAGCCAAGAAAGGACACTGATTGAAAAACTGTTTTTT.

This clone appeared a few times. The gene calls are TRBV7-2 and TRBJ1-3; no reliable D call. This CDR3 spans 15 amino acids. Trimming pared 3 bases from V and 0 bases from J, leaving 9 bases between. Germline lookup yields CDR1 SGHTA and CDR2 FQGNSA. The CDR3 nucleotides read TGTGCCAGCAGCTTGCGTACGGGCTCTGGAAACACCATATATTTT. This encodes CASSLRTGSGNTIYF.

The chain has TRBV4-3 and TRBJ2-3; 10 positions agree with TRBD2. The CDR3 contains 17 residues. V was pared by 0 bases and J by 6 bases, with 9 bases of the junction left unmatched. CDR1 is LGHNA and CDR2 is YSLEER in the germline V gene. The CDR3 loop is CASSQEASGGGLDTQYF. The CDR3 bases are TGCGCCAGCAGCCAAGAGGCTAGCGGGGGAGGTTTGGATACGCAGTATTTT.

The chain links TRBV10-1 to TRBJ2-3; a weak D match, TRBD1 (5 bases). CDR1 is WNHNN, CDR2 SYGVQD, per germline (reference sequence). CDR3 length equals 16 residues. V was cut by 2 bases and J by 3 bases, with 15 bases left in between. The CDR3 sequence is CASSENLDSRTDTQYF. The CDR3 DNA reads TGCGCCAGCAGTGAGAATCTAGACAGTAGGACAGATACGCAGTATTTT.

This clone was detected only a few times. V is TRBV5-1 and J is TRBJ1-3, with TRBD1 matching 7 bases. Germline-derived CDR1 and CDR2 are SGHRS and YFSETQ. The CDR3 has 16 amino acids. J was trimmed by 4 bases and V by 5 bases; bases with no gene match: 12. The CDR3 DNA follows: TGCGCCAGCAGTTCTGGGGCAGGGGGAGGAGGAAACACCATATATTTT. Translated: CASSSGAGGGGNTIYF.

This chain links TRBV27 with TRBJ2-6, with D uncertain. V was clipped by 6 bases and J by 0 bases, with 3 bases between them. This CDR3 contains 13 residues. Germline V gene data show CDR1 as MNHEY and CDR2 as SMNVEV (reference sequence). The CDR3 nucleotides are TGTGCCAGCAGACTCTCTGGGGCCAACGTCCTGACTTTC. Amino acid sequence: CASRLSGANVLTF.

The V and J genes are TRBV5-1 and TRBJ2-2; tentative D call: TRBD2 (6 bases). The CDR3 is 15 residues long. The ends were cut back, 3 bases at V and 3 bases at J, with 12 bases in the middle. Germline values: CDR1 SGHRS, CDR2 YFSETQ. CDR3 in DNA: TGCGCCAGCAGCTCGGGGGACGTCTACACCGGGGAGCTGTTTTTT. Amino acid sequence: CASSSGDVYTGELFF. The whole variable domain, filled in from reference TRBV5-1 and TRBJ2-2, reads KAGVTQTPRYLIKTRGQQVTLSCSPISGHRSVSWYQQTPGQGLQFLFEYFSETQRNKGNFPGRFSGRQFSNSRSEMNVSTLELGDSALYLCASSSGDVYTGELFFGEGSRLTVL.

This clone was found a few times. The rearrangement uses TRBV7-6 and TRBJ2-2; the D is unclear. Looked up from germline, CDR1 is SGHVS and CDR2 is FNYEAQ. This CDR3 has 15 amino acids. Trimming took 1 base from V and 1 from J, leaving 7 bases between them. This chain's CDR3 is CASSLGQVNTGELFF. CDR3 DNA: TGTGCCAGCAGCTTAGGCCAGGTGAACACCGGGGAGCTGTTTTTT.

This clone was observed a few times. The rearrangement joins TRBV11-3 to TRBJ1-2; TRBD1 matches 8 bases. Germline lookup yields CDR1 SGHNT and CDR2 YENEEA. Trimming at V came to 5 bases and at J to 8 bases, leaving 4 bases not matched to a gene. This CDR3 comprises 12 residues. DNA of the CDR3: TGTGCCAGCAGCCCAGGGGGCGCGGGCTACACCTTC. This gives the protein CASSPGGAGYTF.

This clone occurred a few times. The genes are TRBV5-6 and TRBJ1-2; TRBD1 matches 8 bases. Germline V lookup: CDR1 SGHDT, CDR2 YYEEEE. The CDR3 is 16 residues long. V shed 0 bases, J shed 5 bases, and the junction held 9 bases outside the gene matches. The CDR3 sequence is CASSLGRGRVEYGYTF. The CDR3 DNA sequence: TGTGCCAGCAGCTTGGGCAGGGGGCGGGTGGAATATGGCTACACCTTC.

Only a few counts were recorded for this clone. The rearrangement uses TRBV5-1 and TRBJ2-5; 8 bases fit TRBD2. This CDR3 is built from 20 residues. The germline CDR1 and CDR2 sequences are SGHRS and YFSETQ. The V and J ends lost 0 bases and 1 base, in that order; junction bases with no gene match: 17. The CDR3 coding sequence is TGCGCCAGCAGCTTGGTCGGCGGGGGGATATTCACGGGCATCCAAGAGACCCAGTACTTC. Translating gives CASSLVGGGIFTGIQETQYF.

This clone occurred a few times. DNA of the CDR3: TGTGCCAGCAGCTTCCCGGACTACGACAATGAGCAGTTCTTC. Protein sequence: CASSFPDYDNEQFF. This chain joins TRBV7-9 and TRBJ2-1; a possible D gene is TRBD2 (6 bases). CDR1 SEHNR and CDR2 FQNEAQ come from the germline V gene (reference sequence). V dropped 3 bases and J dropped 5 bases, with 11 bases sitting between them. The CDR3 consists of 14 residues. Full variable domain (remainder filled in from reference TRBV7-9 and TRBJ2-1): DTGVSQNPRHKITKRGQNVTFRCDPISEHNRLYWYRQTLGQGPEFLTYFQNEAQLEKSRLLSDRFSAERPKGSFSTLEIQRTEQGDSAMYLCASSFPDYDNEQFFGPGTRLTVL.

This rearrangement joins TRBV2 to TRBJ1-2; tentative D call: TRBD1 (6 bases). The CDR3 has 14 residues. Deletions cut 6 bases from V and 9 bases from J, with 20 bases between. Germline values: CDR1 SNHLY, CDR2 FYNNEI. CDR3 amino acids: CASSGDRSVFSYTF. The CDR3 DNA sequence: TGTGCCAGCAGCGGCGACAGGAGTGTATTCAGCTACACCTTC.

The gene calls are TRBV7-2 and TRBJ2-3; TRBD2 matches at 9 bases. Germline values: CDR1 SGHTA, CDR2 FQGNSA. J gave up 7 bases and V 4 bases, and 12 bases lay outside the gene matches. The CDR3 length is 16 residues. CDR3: CASSSELAGVANTQYF. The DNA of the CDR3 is TGTGCCAGCAGCTCAGAACTAGCGGGTGTCGCAAATACGCAGTATTTT. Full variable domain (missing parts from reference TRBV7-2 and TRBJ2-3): GAGVSQSPSNKVTEKGKDVELRCDPISGHTALYWYRQSLGQGLEFLIYFQGNSAPDKSGLPSDRFSAERTGGSVSTLTIQRTQQEDSAVYLCASSSELAGVANTQYFGPGTRLTVL.

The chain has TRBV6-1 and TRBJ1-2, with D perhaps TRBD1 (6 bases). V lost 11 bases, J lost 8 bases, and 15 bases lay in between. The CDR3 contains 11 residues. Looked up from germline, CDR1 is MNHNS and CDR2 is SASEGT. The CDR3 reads CAASPQGGYTF. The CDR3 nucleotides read TGTGCCGCTTCCCCCCAGGGGGGCTACACCTTC.

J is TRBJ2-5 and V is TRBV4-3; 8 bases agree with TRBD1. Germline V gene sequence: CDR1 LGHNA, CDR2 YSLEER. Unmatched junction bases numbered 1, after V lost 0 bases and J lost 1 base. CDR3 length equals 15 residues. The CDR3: CASSQDTGGQETQYF. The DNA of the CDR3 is TGCGCCAGCAGCCAAGATACAGGGGGCCAAGAGACCCAGTACTTC.

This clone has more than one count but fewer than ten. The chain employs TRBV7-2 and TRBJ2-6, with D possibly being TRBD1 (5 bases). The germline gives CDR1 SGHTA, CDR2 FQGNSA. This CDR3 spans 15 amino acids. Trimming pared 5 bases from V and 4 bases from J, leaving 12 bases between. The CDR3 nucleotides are TGTGCCAGCAGCGGGGCTGCATTGGGGGCCAACGTCCTGACTTTC. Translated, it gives CASSGAALGANVLTF. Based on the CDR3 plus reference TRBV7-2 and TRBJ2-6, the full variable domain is GAGVSQSPSNKVTEKGKDVELRCDPISGHTALYWYRQSLGQGLEFLIYFQGNSAPDKSGLPSDRFSAERTGGSVSTLTIQRTQQEDSAVYLCASSGAALGANVLTFGAGSRLTVL.

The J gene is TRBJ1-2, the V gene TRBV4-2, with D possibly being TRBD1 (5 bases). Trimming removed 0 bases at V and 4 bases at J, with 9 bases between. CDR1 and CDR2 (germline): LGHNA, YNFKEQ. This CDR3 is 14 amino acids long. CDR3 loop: CASSQDRVGYGYTF. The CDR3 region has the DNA TGTGCCAGCAGCCAAGACAGGGTGGGCTATGGCTACACCTTC.